What follows describes a single TCR beta chain. The antigen remains undetermined. This entry is derived from a study of cytomegalovirus exposure and HLA in healthy donors. General study results and limits: A further, later analysis showed that HLA-associated TCR beta chains (compared with equally common others) were more clonally expanded. Later analysis showed most CMV-associated TCR beta chains appearing HLA-restricted. Further analysis was carried out later, and it showed several of the most significant clusters appearing linked to common viral pathogens. The study found most TCR sequences rare, yet found some public TCRs in many donors.

The ends were cut back, 6 bases at V and 7 bases at J, with 12 bases in the middle. Germline values: CDR1 MDHEN, CDR2 SYDVKM. CDR3 length: 12 amino acids. The PCR made use of 60 Vbeta and 13 Jbeta primers. Clones were read by immunoSEQ multiplex PCR, and TCRdb kept only the in-frame ones, dropping some. The top ten clones hold roughly 0.62% of a sample with fewer than 250,000 clones, about 80% of them seen once. This chain connects TRBV28 to TRBJ2-5, with a weak D call TRBD2 (5 bases). The receptor was derived from a man aged 18 to 29 in good health and CMV-seronegative. The sequencing input was PBMCs. The CDR3, as DNA: TGTGCCAGCAGCTCGGGGAGCGGGACCCAGTACTTC. This encodes CASSSGSGTQYF.